Listed below are T cell receptor beta chains from one sample, sequenced in a study of blood T cell repertoires in COVID-19. Some clones are missing from TCRdb's copy, which holds only in-frame ones; the method was immunoSEQ multiplex PCR. The table has 200,000 to 300,000 clones, roughly 84% seen once; the top ten hold 4.2%. Sequencing was performed on peripheral blood. Source of these receptors: a man aged 55 to 70 with acute or convalescent COVID-19. Each CDR3 is given with its conserved first and last residue. A D gene is named only where the DNA matches it firmly. Clone size appears in some rows only: once, few, many, or a class for an expanded clone.

abundance	len	d_gene	v_gene	j_gene	CDR3nt	CDR3aa
NA	16	TRBD2	TRBV7-9	TRBJ2-3	TGTGCCAGCAGCTCAGGACCGGGACTAGCGACAGATACGCAGTATTTT	CASSSGPGLATDTQYF
few	16	TRBD1	TRBV28	TRBJ2-2	TGTGCCAGCAGTTCTGCCGGGACAGGGTCCGCCGGGGAGCTGTTTTTT	CASSSAGTGSAGELFF
NA	18	TRBD2	TRBV11-2	TRBJ2-5	TGTGCCAGCAGCGGGCGGACTAGCGGGAGGGCCCTCTTGGAGACCCAGTACTTC	CASSGRTSGRALLETQYF
NA	13	NA	TRBV3-1/TRBV3-2	TRBJ1-2	TGTGCCAGCAGCCAAGGGGCTGGCTATGGCTACACCTTC	CASSQGAGYGYTF
NA	15	TRBD1	TRBV5-1	TRBJ2-2	TGCGCCAGCAGTCTACAGGGGGCGCTAGGCGGGGAGCTGTTTTTT	CASSLQGALGGELFF
NA	15	TRBD2	TRBV5-1	TRBJ2-1	TGCGCCAGCAGCGGTAGCGGGGGGGCCTTCCATGAGCAGTTCTTC	CASSGSGGAFHEQFF
NA	15	NA	TRBV7-9	TRBJ1-1	TGTGCCAGCAGCTTAGCGGGGGCCCCCCACACTGAAGCTTTCTTT	CASSLAGAPHTEAFF
NA	15	NA	TRBV9	TRBJ1-1	TGTGCCAGCAGCGTACAAGCAGGGAGGGACACTGAAGCTTTCTTT	CASSVQAGRDTEAFF
NA	18	TRBD1	TRBV19	TRBJ1-5	TGTGCCAGTAGTATCGTAGACGAGACAGGGGGCCTGCATCAGCCCCAGCATTTT	CASSIVDETGGLHQPQHF
NA	15	NA	TRBV27	TRBJ1-6	TGTGCCAGCAGTTTAATGGGCTTCGGGGATTCACCCCTCCACTTT	CASSLMGFGDSPLHF
NA	16	TRBD2	TRBV27	TRBJ2-1	TGTGCCAGCAGTCCGGCGCCGGGACTAGTATACAATGAGCAGTTCTTC	CASSPAPGLVYNEQFF
NA	14	TRBD1	TRBV30	TRBJ2-7	TGTGCCTGGAGATCCGGGACAGGTCCCTACGAGCAGTACTTC	CAWRSGTGPYEQYF
NA	13	TRBD1	TRBV3-1/TRBV3-2	TRBJ2-7	TGTGCCAGCAGCCAAGGACAGGGGCTCGAGCAGTACTTC	CASSQGQGLEQYF
NA	15	TRBD2	TRBV7-2	TRBJ2-1	TGTGCCAGCAGCTTAGAATCACTAGCGGCCAATGAGCAGTTCTTC	CASSLESLAANEQFF
once	14	NA	TRBV5-5	TRBJ1-1	TGTGCCAGCAGCTTGGACAGGGCATACACTGAAGCTTTCTTT	CASSLDRAYTEAFF
NA	14	TRBD1	TRBV2	TRBJ2-2	TGTGCCTCTAGGGACAGGGTGAACACCGGGGAGCTGTTTTTT	CASRDRVNTGELFF
NA	13	NA	TRBV12-3/TRBV12-4	TRBJ1-2	TGTGCCAGCAAAAATGACGGGGACTATGGCTACACCTTC	CASKNDGDYGYTF
NA	13	TRBD1	TRBV6-5	TRBJ2-7	TGTGCCAGCAAGGGACAGGGGGCGTACGAGCAGTACTTC	CASKGQGAYEQYF
few	15	TRBD1	TRBV6-2/TRBV6-3	TRBJ1-2	TGTGCCAGCAGTCGGCGCGTGACAGGGAACTATGGCTACACCTTC	CASSRRVTGNYGYTF
NA	14	NA	TRBV7-8	TRBJ2-7	TGTGCCAGCAGCTTAACAGTAGGGAGCTACGAGCAGTACTTC	CASSLTVGSYEQYF
NA	14	NA	TRBV29-1	TRBJ2-1	TGCAGCGTTGAGGGATATCAGGGCTTGGATGAGCAGTTCTTC	CSVEGYQGLDEQFF
NA	14	NA	TRBV24-1	TRBJ2-3	TGTGCCACCAGGGGTAGCGGAGGCACAGATACGCAGTATTTT	CATRGSGGTDTQYF
NA	14	NA	TRBV7-9	TRBJ1-1	TGTGCCAGCAGCTCCCAGGGAACGAACACTGAAGCTTTCTTT	CASSSQGTNTEAFF
few	14	TRBD1	TRBV4-2	TRBJ2-7	TGTGCCAGCAGCCGGGACAGGGATTACTACGAGCAGTACTTC	CASSRDRDYYEQYF
NA	13	NA	TRBV4-3	TRBJ2-7	TGCGCCAGCAGCCAAGGGCAGGGCTCCGAGCAGTACTTC	CASSQGQGSEQYF
once	15	NA	TRBV19	TRBJ1-5	TGTGCCAGTAGTAAGGTAACGACAGGATTACAGCCCCAGCATTTT	CASSKVTTGLQPQHF
NA	14	NA	TRBV3-1/TRBV3-2	TRBJ2-5	TGTGCCAGCAGACGTCTAGCGACAGAGGAGACCCAGTACTTC	CASRRLATEETQYF
NA	12	TRBD2	TRBV2	TRBJ2-7	TGTGCCAGCAGCCTAGGACTAGCGGGGAAGGACTTC	CASSLGLAGKDF
NA	18	TRBD1	TRBV27	TRBJ2-7	TGTGCCAGCAGTTTACTCGGTCCCCCGCGGACAGGGGGATACGAGCAGTACTTC	CASSLLGPPRTGGYEQYF
NA	14	TRBD1	TRBV6-5	TRBJ2-7	TGTGCCAGCAGTCAACAGGGGTGGAAGTACGAGCAGTACTTC	CASSQQGWKYEQYF
NA	13	NA	TRBV6-2/TRBV6-3	TRBJ2-7	TGTGCCAGCAGCCCACAGGAGAACTACGAGCAGTACTTC	CASSPQENYEQYF
once	15	NA	TRBV5-6	TRBJ2-4	TGTGCCAGCAGCTTGGTTCAGGGGACCAAAAACATTCAGTACTTC	CASSLVQGTKNIQYF
NA	12	NA	TRBV28	TRBJ2-7	TGTGCCAGCAGTTTTTCGTCTTACGAGCAGTACTTC	CASSFSSYEQYF
once	19	TRBD2	TRBV3-1/TRBV3-2	TRBJ2-3	TGTGCCAGCAGCCAATGGGTCGGGAGCGGGAGTGTCCCCACAGATACGCAGTATTTT	CASSQWVGSGSVPTDTQYF
NA	14	TRBD2	TRBV7-3	TRBJ2-1	TGTGCCAGCAGCTTGATTGCGGGGGATGGTGAGCAGTTCTTC	CASSLIAGDGEQFF
NA	14	NA	TRBV11-2	TRBJ2-3	TGTGCCAGCAGCTTAGCGGGGGATACAGATACGCAGTATTTT	CASSLAGDTDTQYF
NA	17	TRBD2	TRBV7-3	TRBJ2-2	TGTGCCAGCAGCCTCGGACTAGCGGGAGGGGCCACCGGGGAGCTGTTTTTT	CASSLGLAGGATGELFF
NA	14	NA	TRBV7-2	TRBJ1-4	TGTGCCAGCAGCCCGGGGAGCCCTAATGAAAAACTGTTTTTT	CASSPGSPNEKLFF
NA	14	NA	TRBV5-1	TRBJ2-5	TGCGCCAGCACCCTTGGGGCAGACGGGCGGACCCAGTACTTC	CASTLGADGRTQYF
NA	13	NA	TRBV3-1/TRBV3-2	TRBJ1-1	TGTGCCAGCAGCCCGGGGGGATTCACTGAAGCTTTCTTT	CASSPGGFTEAFF
NA	13	NA	TRBV9	TRBJ2-3	TGTGCCAGCAGCGTAGATGGCCTGGATACGCAGTATTTT	CASSVDGLDTQYF
NA	18	TRBD2	TRBV4-2	TRBJ2-3	TGTGCCAGCAGCCAAGGGGGGGGACTAGCGACCCTCACAGATACGCAGTATTTT	CASSQGGGLATLTDTQYF
NA	13	NA	TRBV27	TRBJ1-1	TGTGCCAGCAGCTTGGGGCAACTATTTGAAGCTTTCTTT	CASSLGQLFEAFF